This paragraph reports one T cell receptor beta chain. Authors' data handling: Reference gene primer amplification gave estimated nucleated cell counts. Sequenced by immunoSEQ multiplex PCR; TCRdb stores in-frame clones only, minus some. V and J calls and clone size follow that table, whereas D and trimming were derived from the DNA. The profile shows about 83,000 clones, roughly 80% of them singletons. V gave up 0 bases and J gave up 2 bases, with 12 bases separating them. Germline assignment: CDR1 SGHRS and CDR2 YFSETQ. The CDR3 is 15 amino acids. This specimen comes from a study of blood T cell repertoires in COVID-19. At the level of the study: Some COVID-19 samples were acute and others convalescent; all came from the United States, Italy and Spain. PBMCs, B-cell-depleted T cells, or T cells provided the cDNA or gDNA that made up the material.

The sequencing input was peripheral blood. This chain connects TRBV5-1 to TRBJ2-7; possible D gene TRBD1, 6 bases. This sequence originates from an elderly woman with acute or convalescent COVID-19. This chain's CDR3 is CASSLAGTSTYEQYF. The CDR3 DNA reads TGCGCCAGCAGCTTGGCCGGGACATCCACCTACGAGCAGTACTTC.